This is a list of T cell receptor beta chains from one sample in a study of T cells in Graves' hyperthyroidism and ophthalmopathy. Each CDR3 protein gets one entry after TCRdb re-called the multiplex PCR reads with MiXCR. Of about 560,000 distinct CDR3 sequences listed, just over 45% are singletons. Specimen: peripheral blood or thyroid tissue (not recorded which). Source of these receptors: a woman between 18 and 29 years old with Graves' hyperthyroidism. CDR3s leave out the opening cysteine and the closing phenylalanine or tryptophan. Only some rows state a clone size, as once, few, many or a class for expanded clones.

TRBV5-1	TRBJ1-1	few	ASSPRTGKTEAF
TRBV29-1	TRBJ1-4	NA	SVEAGAGGEKLF
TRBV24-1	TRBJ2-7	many	ATSGGLADGYEQY
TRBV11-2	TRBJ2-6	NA	ASILGVNVLT
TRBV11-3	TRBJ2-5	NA	ASSQDRVKETQY
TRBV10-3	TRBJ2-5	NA	AISEGEGFMTQY
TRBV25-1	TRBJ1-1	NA	ASSPRTGQAEAF
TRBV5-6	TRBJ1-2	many	ASSRRTGANYGYT
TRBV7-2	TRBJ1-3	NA	ASSPGVGSGNTIY
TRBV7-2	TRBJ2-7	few	ASSVRDPRGYEQY
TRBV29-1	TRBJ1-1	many	SVRRGQSTEAF
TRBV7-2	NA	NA	ASSLEIGTNIQY
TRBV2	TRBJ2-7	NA	ASSPSKGRSYEQY
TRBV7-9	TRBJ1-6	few	ASSLYWTGSNSPLH
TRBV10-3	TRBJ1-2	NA	AISNSNGWSYT
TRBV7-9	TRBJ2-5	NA	ASSSPFRQETQY